This is a list of T cell receptor beta chains from one sample in a study of T cell responses to AZD1222 COVID-19 vaccine. Sequenced by immunoSEQ multiplex PCR; TCRdb stores in-frame clones only, minus some. Of about 170,000 clones in the sample, around nine tenths were seen once. The sample was peripheral blood, taken 28 days after the second AZD1222 dose. Every receptor here comes from an adult who received the AZD1222 COVID-19 vaccine. Each CDR3 is given with its conserved first and last residue. Fields, in order: V gene, clone size, CDR3 length, D gene, J gene, CDR3 DNA, CDR3 protein. D genes are given only for firm matches. Size is stated for part of the rows, as once, few or many counts, or as a class when the clone is expanded.

>TRBV29-1|.|13|.|TRBJ1-2
TGCAGCGTTGATCTCCCGGGCTTCTATGGCTACACCTTC
CSVDLPGFYGYTF
>TRBV16|.|13|.|TRBJ1-4
TGTGCCAGCAGCCAATCTGTCAGGGAAAAACTGTTTTTT
CASSQSVREKLFF
>TRBV25-1|.|15|.|TRBJ2-3
TGTGCCAGCAGTGAACGCCCCCAGGGCCGGGATACGCAGTATTTT
CASSERPQGRDTQYF
>TRBV2|.|15|.|TRBJ1-2
TGTGCCAGCAGAGATCGAAGACCTGGGGTCTATGGCTACACCTTC
CASRDRRPGVYGYTF
>TRBV12-3/TRBV12-4|.|13|.|TRBJ1-1
TGTGCCAGCAGTTTAAGCACGGGACCTGAAGCTTTCTTT
CASSLSTGPEAFF
>TRBV7-9|.|13|.|TRBJ1-2
TGTGCCAGCAGCCTGACTGCGGATTATGGCTACACCTTC
CASSLTADYGYTF
>TRBV5-4|.|17|TRBD2|TRBJ2-7
TGTGCCAGCAGCTTCCTAGCGGGGGGCGCCCTCTCCTACGAGCAGTACTTC
CASSFLAGGALSYEQYF
>TRBV2|.|14|.|TRBJ1-6
TGTGCCCTAGCAGATGGGGGTTATAATTCACCCCTCCACTTT
CALADGGYNSPLHF
>TRBV19|.|14|.|TRBJ1-5
TGTGCCAGTAGTTCGGAAGCTGGGGGGCAGCCCCAGCATTTT
CASSSEAGGQPQHF
>TRBV6-5|.|15|.|TRBJ1-6
TGTGCCAGCAGTTACTCGGGAACCTATAATTCACCCCTCCACTTT
CASSYSGTYNSPLHF
>TRBV6-5|once|14|TRBD2|TRBJ2-7
TGTGCCAGCCGGGGCGGGGGGATAATCTACGAGCAGTACTTC
CASRGGGIIYEQYF
>TRBV5-6|few|13|.|TRBJ1-1
TGTGCCAGCAGCTTGCAACTGATCACTGAAGCTTTCTTT
CASSLQLITEAFF
>TRBV2|.|14|.|TRBJ1-3
TGTGCCAGTTCCCTCGGGGGGTATGGAAACACCATATATTTT
CASSLGGYGNTIYF
>TRBV29-1|.|13|.|TRBJ1-2
TGCAGCGTTGTGGCAGGCCAAACGTATGGCTACACCTTC
CSVVAGQTYGYTF
>TRBV5-3|.|15|TRBD1|TRBJ1-2
TGTGCCAGAAGCGCCCAGACAGGGGTGGGTCATGGCTACACCTTC
CARSAQTGVGHGYTF
>TRBV5-1|.|17|.|TRBJ2-5
TGCGCCAGCAGCTTGGTACCCGGGGGTAGAGGACAAGAGACCCAGTACTTC
CASSLVPGGRGQETQYF
>TRBV19|few|16|TRBD1|TRBJ1-1
TGTGCCAGTAGTATATGGGCAGGGGGCGAGAACACTGAAGCTTTCTTT
CASSIWAGGENTEAFF
>TRBV2|.|14|.|TRBJ2-5
TGTGCCAGCAGTTGGCTGAGGGAGGTGGAGACCCAGTACTTC
CASSWLREVETQYF
>TRBV5-1|.|17|.|TRBJ2-7
TGCGCCAGCAGCGAGAATCCAGGGGATGTTACTGCCTACGAGCAGTACTTC
CASSENPGDVTAYEQYF
>TRBV5-1|.|15|TRBD2|TRBJ2-7
TGCGCCAGCAGCCCTACTAGCGGGGGGGCTGGTGAGCAGTACTTC
CASSPTSGGAGEQYF
>TRBV28|.|13|.|TRBJ1-2
TGTGCCAGCAGTTTCCTCACATCTTCTGGCTACACCTTC
CASSFLTSSGYTF
>TRBV4-1|.|14|TRBD1|TRBJ1-1
TGCGCCAGCAGCCAAGATAAGGGGGCAACTGAAGCTTTCTTT
CASSQDKGATEAFF
>TRBV6-2/TRBV6-3|.|15|.|TRBJ2-2
TGTGCCAGCAGCCCTCAGAGAGCGAACACCGGGGAGCTGTTTTTT
CASSPQRANTGELFF
>TRBV5-1|.|16|TRBD2|TRBJ2-1
TGCGCCAGCAGCTATGGTATGGCGGGGGGTTACAATGAGCAGTTCTTC
CASSYGMAGGYNEQFF